This TCR beta chain originates from a study of molecular identifiers for immune sequencing clone quantification (dated by TCRdb to 2016 to 2019). With regard to the full study: For a replicate experiment, RNA from roughly 18,000 or 92,000 naive CD8 T cells was divided into five aliquots, and four of the five aliquots were sequenced. The study was a methods study using CD8 T cells to benchmark molecular-identifier clustering-based TCR repertoire sequencing (MIDCIRS) and TCR RNA copy counting. Overall study outcomes, separate from this receptor: The naive libraries included spiked-in Jurkat TCR RNA (about ten copies' worth), and this RNA is not part of the donor repertoire. When barcode sub-clustering was left out, chimeric consensus sequences inflated TCR diversity, with chimeras reaching as high as 47%. Modeling estimated 3 to 3.5 recovered TCR RNA copies per cell, compared with about 10 by digital PCR, which implies about 32% capture efficiency. The sizes of highly expanded clones could end up underestimated when identical TCR molecules share a barcode. Spiked-in Jurkat TCR RNA equivalent to a single cell was reported to be detectable even among approximately 1 million naive CD8 T cells. Clones above 20 RNA copies held over 97% of molecules in CMV-specific effector cells but under 1% in naive cells.

The library relied on PCR. The sequencing machine was an Illumina HiSeq 4000. Bulk TCR libraries were made following a previously described method, with the TCR primers given in Table S5. The Qiagen AllPrep DNA/RNA kit was used to purify total RNA. Before any analysis, reads coming from multiple sequencing runs of the same library were combined into one pool. The study's processing was this. Reads were retained only if their TCR constant sequence matched exactly, and those retained reads were trimmed to 150 nt and grouped according to their 12-nt molecular barcodes. Reads inside each barcode group were sub-clustered using a 15% Levenshtein threshold, and a quality-weighted consensus sequence was constructed for each RNA molecule. Non-functional sequences were removed, as were lower-count sequences one edit away from another. Based on fitting two negative binomial distributions, any barcode sub-cluster with under 20% of the maximum read count was discarded. TCRdb applied fastp at Q25 and MiXCR to the public reads, then kept only in-frame beta chains. Every distinct CDR3 protein forms one entry, paired with its most common genes and DNA. What appears here as the V and J calls and clone size reflects TCRdb's work, not the paper's. This sample lists 90,000 or so distinct CDR3 sequences; roughly 21% were detected once. Of the sample, more than 1% falls within the top ten clones.

Regarding this clonotype: There is no known antigen for this receptor. Per-nucleotide qualities are absent, and no much larger clonotype sits a single base away.

Cut back by 4 bases and 4 bases, the V and J ends lie 5 bases apart. The CDR3 holds 11 amino acids from the cysteine to the phenylalanine. CDR3 DNA is the only sequence kept; it has 33 bases, read in frame from the first base. As encoded in the germline V gene (reference sequence), CDR1 is DFQATT while CDR2 is SNEGSKA. Naive CD8 T cell libraries were made from 20,000 to 1,000,000 sorted cells using 10%, 30% or 50% of purified RNA. On a BD FACSAria II, naive CD8 T cells were FACS-sorted as CD8+CD4-CCR7+CD45RA+ and collected into RLT Plus buffer. To test detection sensitivity, Jurkat RNA equal to fewer than 13 TCR copies was added to samples of about 20,000-1,000,000 naive CD8 T cells. Enrichment of CD8 T cells was performed with RosetteSep CD8+ T Cell Enrichment Cocktail and Ficoll-Paque, after which ACK red cell lysis was carried out.

The TCR was taken from a human donor in good health. Some libraries in this study had Jurkat cell RNA spiked in. The specimen was naive CD8+ T cells from blood, with Jurkat cell RNA spiked in. The sample's cell subset or site label is to be understood as: FACS-sorted CD8+CD4-CCR7+CD45RA+ naive T cells. The chain employs TRBV20-1 and TRBJ2-1; the D segment cannot be called with confidence. The CDR3 loop reads CSATGYNEQFF. The nucleotide sequence is given as TGCAGTGCTACGGGTTACAATGAGCAGTTCTTC.